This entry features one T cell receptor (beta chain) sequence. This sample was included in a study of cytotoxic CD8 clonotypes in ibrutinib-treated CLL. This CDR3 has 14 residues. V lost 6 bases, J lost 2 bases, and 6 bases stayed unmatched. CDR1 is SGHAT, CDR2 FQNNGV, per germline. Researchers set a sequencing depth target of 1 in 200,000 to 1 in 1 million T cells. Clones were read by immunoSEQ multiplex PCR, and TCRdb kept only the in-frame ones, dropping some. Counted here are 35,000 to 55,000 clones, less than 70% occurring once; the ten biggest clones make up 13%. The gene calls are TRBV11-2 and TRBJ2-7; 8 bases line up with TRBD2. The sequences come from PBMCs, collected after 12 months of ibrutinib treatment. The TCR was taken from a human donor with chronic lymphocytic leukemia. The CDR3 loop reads CASRATGGPYEQYF. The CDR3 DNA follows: TGTGCCAGCAGAGCGACGGGGGGGCCCTACGAGCAGTACTTC.